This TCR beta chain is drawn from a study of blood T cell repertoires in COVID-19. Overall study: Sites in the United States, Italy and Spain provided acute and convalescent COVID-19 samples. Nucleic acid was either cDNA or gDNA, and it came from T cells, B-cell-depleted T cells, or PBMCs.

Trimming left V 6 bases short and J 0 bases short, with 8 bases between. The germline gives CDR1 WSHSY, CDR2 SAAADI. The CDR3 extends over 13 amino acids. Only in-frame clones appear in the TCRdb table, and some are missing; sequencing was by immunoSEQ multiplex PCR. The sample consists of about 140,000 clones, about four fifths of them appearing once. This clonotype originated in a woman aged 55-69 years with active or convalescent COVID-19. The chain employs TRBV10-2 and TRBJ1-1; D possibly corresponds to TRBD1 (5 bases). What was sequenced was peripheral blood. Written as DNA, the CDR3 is TGCGCCAGCAGGACAGAGTTGAACACTGAAGCTTTCTTT. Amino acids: CASRTELNTEAFF.